One sample yielded the 29 T cell receptor beta chains listed below, sequenced in a study of CD8+ T cells in alopecia areata (dated by TCRdb to 2016 to 2018). Libraries were constructed by the immunoSEQ multiplex PCR assay. For TCR sequencing, RNA was extracted from every sample and reverse transcribed into cDNA to serve as template. The source is immuneACCESS, and TCRdb retained only in-frame sequences with V and J called. Part of the clones is not carried over; for the studies checked, unresolved V genes explain less than half of this, and the remainder is unexplained. The sample table lists some 56,000 clones, around 96% of them with a count of one. The ten most abundant clones make up 20% to 30% of the sample. Sample time point, as interpreted from the label and publication: baseline before oral tofacitinib. The specimen comprised CD8+ T cells sorted from blood, sampled at week 0. These TCRs come from a human donor with alopecia areata.

As concerns this clone: One end of the junction is discordant with germline, which a read error may explain. The chain carries TRBV4-1 and TRBJ2-1; no reliable D call. Per the germline V gene, CDR1 is MGHRA and CDR2 is YSYEKL. The CDR3 runs to 12 residues. The CDR3: CASSQGYDEQFF. CDR3 DNA sequence: TGCGCCAGCAGCCAAGGCTACGATGAGCAGTTCTTC.

Notes on this clone: One end of the junction is discordant with germline, which a read error may explain. This chain links TRBV6-1 with TRBJ2-7, with 9 bases identical to TRBD2. Looked up from germline, CDR1 is MNHNS and CDR2 is SASEGT. The CDR3 covers 14 residues. CDR3 bases: TGCGCCAGCAGGATGGGCGGGGGGGCCGATGAGCAGTACTTC. This gives the protein CASRMGGGADEQYF.

The rearrangement links TRBV7-9 to TRBJ2-7; 7 bases are a match to TRBD2. The germline gives CDR1 SEHNR, CDR2 FQNEAQ (reference sequence). V was pared by 5 bases and J by 3 bases, with 7 bases of the junction left unmatched. CDR3 length: 14 amino acids. Here the CDR3 DNA reads TGTGCCAGCAGCGTAGACCGGGAGGTCTACGAGCAGTACTTC. Encoded protein: CASSVDREVYEQYF.

The chain links TRBV5-1 to TRBJ1-1; no firm D call. The germline CDR1 and CDR2 sequences are SGHRS and YFSETQ. Trimming pared 3 bases from V and 5 bases from J, leaving 17 bases between. The CDR3 extends over 15 amino acids. The DNA for the CDR3 is TGCGCCAGCAGCTACGTCGGAGATCGATTAACTGAAGCTTTCTTT. It translates to CASSYVGDRLTEAFF. The whole variable domain, remainder taken from reference TRBV5-1 and TRBJ1-1, is KAGVTQTPRYLIKTRGQQVTLSCSPISGHRSVSWYQQTPGQGLQFLFEYFSETQRNKGNFPGRFSGRQFSNSRSEMNVSTLELGDSALYLCASSYVGDRLTEAFFGQGTRLTVV.

The chain employs TRBV7-2 and TRBJ2-3, with D maybe TRBD1 (5 bases). The V and J ends lost 3 bases and 6 bases respectively, with 19 bases between them. This CDR3 has 16 amino acids. Germline-derived CDR1 and CDR2 are SGHTA and FQGNSA. Here the CDR3 reads CASSFRGRQGTDTQYF. CDR3 DNA sequence: TGTGCCAGCAGCTTCAGAGGCCGGCAGGGTACGGATACGCAGTATTTT. Combining the CDR3 with reference TRBV7-2 and TRBJ2-3 gives the whole variable domain GAGVSQSPSNKVTEKGKDVELRCDPISGHTALYWYRQSLGQGLEFLIYFQGNSAPDKSGLPSDRFSAERTGGSVSTLTIQRTQQEDSAVYLCASSFRGRQGTDTQYFGPGTRLTVL.

The chain links TRBV30 to TRBJ2-3; TRBD2 might be the D (6 bases). V was pared by 4 bases and J by 4 bases, with 21 bases between. The germline gives CDR1 GTSNPN, CDR2 SVGIG (reference sequence). The CDR3 has 16 residues. The CDR3 is CAWTLPWDSRADTQYF. In DNA form, the CDR3 reads TGTGCCTGGACCCTCCCATGGGACTCCCGTGCAGATACGCAGTATTTT.

The genes are TRBV29-1 and TRBJ2-7; D possibly matches TRBD1 or TRBD2 (5 bases each). The V and J ends lost 5 bases and 3 bases respectively, with 14 bases between them. This CDR3 region has 13 residues. Looked up from germline, CDR1 is SQVTM and CDR2 is ANQGSEA. This chain's CDR3 is CSVRSPRGYEQYF. CDR3 nucleotides: TGCAGCGTTAGAAGCCCGAGGGGCTACGAGCAGTACTTC.

V gene TRBV14 combines with J gene TRBJ2-1; D ambiguous. CDR1 is SGHDN and CDR2 is FVKESK in the germline V gene. Trimming left V 0 bases short and J 7 bases short, with 7 bases between. The CDR3 spans 13 residues. The DNA for the CDR3 is TGTGCCAGCAGCCAAGAGGGGTGGAATGAGCAGTTCTTC. As protein: CASSQEGWNEQFF.

This clone was seen a single time. V is TRBV5-6 and J is TRBJ2-1, with TRBD1 identical over 8 bases. The V gene end was trimmed by 0 bases and the J gene end by 5 bases; junction bases not matched to a gene: 7. Germline CDR1 SGHDT, CDR2 YYEEEE. The length of the CDR3 is 16 residues. The CDR3 here is CASSLVLKTGDNEQFF. CDR3 sequence (DNA): TGTGCCAGCAGCTTGGTTCTTAAGACAGGGGACAATGAGCAGTTCTTC.

The sample holds a few counts of this clone. The chain links TRBV29-1 to TRBJ2-5; 11 bases fit TRBD1. The CDR3 spans 14 residues. V dropped 6 bases and J dropped 5; count of bases not matched to a gene: 8. Germline CDR1 reads SQVTM; CDR2 reads ANQGSEA. CDR3 nucleotide sequence: TGCAGCGTAACCGGGACAGGGGGAAGGGAGACCCAGTACTTC. Encoded protein: CSVTGTGGRETQYF. Looking up the rest from reference TRBV29-1 and TRBJ2-5 gives the full variable domain: SAVISQKPSRDICQRGTSLTIQCQVDSQVTMMFWYRQQPGQSLTLIATANQGSEATYESGFVIDKFPISRPNLTFSTLTVSNMSPEDSSIYLCSVTGTGGRETQYFGPGTRLLVL.

The V gene is TRBV7-9, the J gene TRBJ2-3; no reliable D call. V was pared by 5 bases and J by 6 bases, with 12 bases between. Per germline, CDR1 SEHNR and CDR2 FQNEAQ (reference sequence). CDR3 size: 13 residues. The CDR3 DNA follows: TGTGCCAGCAGCCCCCTTACTTCGGATACGCAGTATTTT. It codes for CASSPLTSDTQYF. The whole variable domain, filled in from reference TRBV7-9 and TRBJ2-3, reads DTGVSQNPRHKITKRGQNVTFRCDPISEHNRLYWYRQTLGQGPEFLTYFQNEAQLEKSRLLSDRFSAERPKGSFSTLEIQRTEQGDSAMYLCASSPLTSDTQYFGPGTRLTVL.

This clone occurred a few times. V and J are TRBV7-8 and TRBJ2-1; D gene unclear. V was clipped by 0 bases and J by 6 bases, with 6 bases between them. The CDR3 runs to 13 residues. The germline gives CDR1 SGHVS, CDR2 FQNEAQ. CDR3 nucleotides: TGTGCCAGCAGCTTAGCGGGGTTCAATGAGCAGTTCTTC. Amino acid sequence: CASSLAGFNEQFF.

This chain uses TRBV27 with TRBJ1-4, with D perhaps matching TRBD1 (6 bases). V was clipped by 6 bases and J by 4 bases, with 15 bases between them. CDR1 is MNHEY, CDR2 SMNVEV, per germline (reference sequence). The CDR3 contains 15 residues. The CDR3 here is CASSLTGQRNEKLFF. CDR3 sequence (DNA): TGTGCCAGCAGCTTGACCGGACAGCGTAATGAAAAACTGTTTTTT. The full variable domain, completed using reference TRBV27 and TRBJ1-4, is EAQVTQNPRYLITVTGKKLTVTCSQNMNHEYMSWYRQDPGLGLRQIYYSMNVEVTDKGDVPEGYKVSRKEKRNFPLILESPSPNQTSLYFCASSLTGQRNEKLFFGSGTQLSVL.

The sample holds one count of this clone. The rearrangement uses TRBV10-2 and TRBJ2-7, with D unresolved. Germline CDR1 and CDR2: WSHSY and SAAADI. V lost 3 bases and J lost 3, with 3 bases in between. The CDR3 is made up of 11 amino acids. The CDR3 sequence: CASSDSYEQYF. For the CDR3, the DNA is TGCGCCAGCAGTGACAGCTACGAGCAGTACTTC.

The chain has TRBV27 and TRBJ2-7; D is undetermined. The V end lost 0 bases, the J end lost 3 bases, and 3 bases lay between the germline ends. There are 12 residues in the CDR3. In germline, CDR1 is MNHEY, CDR2 SMNVEV (reference sequence). CDR3 nucleotide sequence: TGTGCCAGCAGTTTATCTGACTACGAGCAGTACTTC. Its protein product is CASSLSDYEQYF.

This clone was observed a few times. This chain uses TRBV21-1 with TRBJ2-2. TRBV21-1 is listed as a pseudogene. This CDR3 is built from 16 residues. CDR3 nucleotide sequence: TGTGCCAGCAGAAGTCGGGACGCAGGGAACACCGGGGAGCTGTTTTTT. As protein: CASRSRDAGNTGELFF.

The chain joins TRBV6-5 to TRBJ2-3, with D unresolved. V lost 2 bases and J 0 bases, leaving 12 bases between the germline ends. The CDR3 has 16 amino acids. The V gene's germline CDR1 is MNHEY and CDR2 SVGAGI. The CDR3 nucleotides read TGTGCCAGCAGTTACGGGGTTAGTTCTAGCACAGATACGCAGTATTTT. As protein: CASSYGVSSSTDTQYF.

This chain uses TRBV5-4 with TRBJ2-5; D not resolved. V dropped 0 bases and J dropped 1 base, with 4 bases sitting between them. CDR3 length equals 13 residues. Germline values: CDR1 SGHNT, CDR2 YYREEE (reference sequence). In DNA form, the CDR3 reads TGTGCCAGCAGCTTGGGGGGCCAAGAGACCCAGTACTTC. Protein product: CASSLGGQETQYF.

The rearrangement joins TRBV9 to TRBJ2-7; no clear D gene. Trimming took off 0 bases at V and 2 bases at J, with 6 bases between the two ends. CDR1 is SGDLS and CDR2 is YYNGEE in the germline V gene. The CDR3 is 13 residues long. For the CDR3, the DNA is TGTGCCAGCAGCGTAGAAGGGACCTACGAGCAGTACTTC. Translating it yields CASSVEGTYEQYF.

The chain uses TRBV6-5 and TRBJ1-1; 7 nucleotides agree with TRBD1. Germline V gives CDR1 MNHEY, CDR2 SVGAGI. V trimming: 2 bases; J trimming: 6 bases; junction bases outside the gene matches: 9. This CDR3 contains 15 residues. For the CDR3, the DNA is TGTGCCAGCAGTTACAGTTCGACAGGGTTACCTGAAGCTTTCTTT. Amino acid sequence: CASSYSSTGLPEAFF.

CDR3 in amino acids: CASSTHKTGGGYEQYF. In DNA, the CDR3 is TGTGCCAGCAGCACCCACAAGACAGGGGGCGGGTACGAGCAGTACTTC. The chain is built from TRBV7-6 and TRBJ2-7, with 10 nucleotides matching TRBD1. The length of the CDR3 is 16 residues. The V segment lost 5 bases and the J segment 4 bases; nucleotides outside the gene matches: 11. Germline-derived CDR1 and CDR2 are SGHVS and FNYEAQ. Full variable domain (rest looked up from reference TRBV7-6 and TRBJ2-7): GAGVSQSPRYKVTKRGQDVALRCDPISGHVSLYWYRQALGQGPEFLTYFNYEAQQDKSGLPNDRFSAERPEGSISTLTIQRTEQRDSAMYRCASSTHKTGGGYEQYFGPGTRLTVT.

This chain connects TRBV2 to TRBJ2-7; 9 bases map to TRBD2. With 5 bases clipped from V and 3 bases from J, the junction kept 5 bases outside the gene matches. The CDR3 has 14 residues. CDR1 and CDR2 from the germline V gene are SNHLY and FYNNEI. Written as DNA, the CDR3 is TGTGCCAGCAGTTACAGCGGGGGGAACTACGAGCAGTACTTC. Translating it yields CASSYSGGNYEQYF.

This chain joins TRBV21-1 and TRBJ2-7; the table calls TRBD1, which could not be checked here. TRBV21-1 is tagged as a pseudogene. This CDR3 has 14 amino acids. CDR3 nucleotide sequence: TGTGCCAGCTTCCCCCCAGGAAAAGAATACGAGCAGTACTTC. It codes for CASFPPGKEYEQYF.

The chain links TRBV29-1 to TRBJ2-3, with 9 nucleotides matching TRBD2. The CDR3 length is 14 residues. Germline values: CDR1 SQVTM, CDR2 ANQGSEA. Losses at the gene ends were 4 bases for V and 6 bases for J; bases not matched to a gene: 8. The CDR3 nucleotides are TGCAGCGTTGTGGCTAGCGGGGTAGGGGATACGCAGTATTTT. Translated: CSVVASGVGDTQYF.

The gene calls are TRBV19 and TRBJ2-1; possible D gene TRBD2, 5 bases. Germline loops: CDR1 LNHDA, CDR2 SQIVND (reference sequence). The CDR3 is made up of 15 amino acids. V was cut by 3 bases and J by 2 bases, with 11 bases left in between. The CDR3 DNA follows: TGTGCCAGTAGTATGGGGAGTAACCCCTACAATGAGCAGTTCTTC. It is translated as CASSMGSNPYNEQFF.

The chain links TRBV5-1 to TRBJ2-1, with 8 bases lining up with TRBD2. The CDR3 covers 15 residues. After removal of 7 bases from V and 3 bases from J, the junction contained 9 bases not matched to a gene. Germline loops: CDR1 SGHRS, CDR2 YFSETQ. The CDR3 DNA reads as TGCGCCAGCTCCCTTAGCGGGGTGAACTACAATGAGCAGTTCTTC. It is translated as CASSLSGVNYNEQFF.

The CDR3 coding sequence is TGCAGCGCCGAGGGCGGGGGGTATGAGCAGTTCTTC. Residues: CSAEGGGYEQFF. The chain is built from TRBV29-1 and TRBJ2-1; 8 positions match TRBD2. V was pared by 7 bases and J by 8 bases, with 7 bases of the junction left unmatched. Germline assignment: CDR1 SQVTM and CDR2 ANQGSEA. This CDR3 contains 12 residues.

By sample fraction, this clone is medium-sized. J is TRBJ2-2 and V is TRBV29-1; 9 bases align to TRBD1. V was pared by 5 bases and J by 3 bases, with 4 bases of the junction left unmatched. The CDR3 sequence is 14 residues long. The V gene's germline CDR1 is SQVTM and CDR2 ANQGSEA. The CDR3 reads CSVRTGVDTGELFF. Written as DNA, the CDR3 is TGCAGCGTTCGGACAGGGGTGGACACCGGGGAGCTGTTTTTT.

CDR3 sequence reads: CASSDGQGAWNEQFF. In DNA form, the CDR3 reads TGTGCCAGCAGTGATGGACAGGGGGCTTGGAATGAGCAGTTCTTC. The chain combines TRBV6-1 with TRBJ2-1; 11 positions match TRBD1. This CDR3 has 15 residues. The V segment lost 3 bases and the J segment 7 bases; nucleotides outside the gene matches: 5. Germline CDR1 reads MNHNS; CDR2 reads SASEGT.